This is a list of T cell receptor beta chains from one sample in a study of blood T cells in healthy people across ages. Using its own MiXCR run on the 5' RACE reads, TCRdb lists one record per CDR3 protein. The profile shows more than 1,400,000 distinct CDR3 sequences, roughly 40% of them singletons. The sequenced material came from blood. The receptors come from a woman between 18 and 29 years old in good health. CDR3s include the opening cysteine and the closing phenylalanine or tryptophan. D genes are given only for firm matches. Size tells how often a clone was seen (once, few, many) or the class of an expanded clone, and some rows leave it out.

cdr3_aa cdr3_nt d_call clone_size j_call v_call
CASSSEGSGYTF TGCGCCAGCAGCTCAGAGGGGAGTGGCTACACCTTC NA NA TRBJ1-2 TRBV5-1
CASTTGLGEQYF TGTGCCAGCACCACAGGTTTGGGCGAGCAGTACTTC NA NA TRBJ2-7 TRBV5-4
CATSIRFQSGGTTDTQYF TGTGCCACCAGCATCAGATTCCAAAGCGGGGGGACCACAGATACGCAGTATTTT TRBD2 NA TRBJ2-3 TRBV15
CASSPQGAGYNEQFF TGTGCCAGCAGTCCACAGGGGGCTGGATACAATGAGCAGTTCTTC TRBD1 NA TRBJ2-1 TRBV28
CASSLEIGRSNEQFF TGTGCCAGCAGTTTAGAAATCGGGAGGTCAAATGAGCAGTTCTTC TRBD2 NA TRBJ2-1 TRBV12-3/TRBV12-4
CASRQGLSSYEQYF TGTGCCAGCCGACAGGGCCTCAGCTCCTACGAGCAGTACTTC TRBD1 few TRBJ2-7 TRBV12-3/TRBV12-4
CSAVRQLPYEQYF TGCAGTGCCGTACGACAGCTTCCCTACGAGCAGTACTTC NA NA TRBJ2-7 TRBV20-1
CASSEGRGAGNIQYF TGTGCCAGCAGTGAAGGGCGGGGGGCAGGAAACATTCAGTACTTC TRBD2 few TRBJ2-4 TRBV6-1
CASSRRGGRETQYF TGTGCCAGCAGTCGCCGGGGGGGCCGCGAGACCCAGTACTTC TRBD2 few TRBJ2-5 TRBV6-5
CASSYGRDQPQHF TGTGCCAGCAGTTACGGGAGAGATCAGCCCCAGCATTTT NA NA TRBJ1-5 TRBV6-5
CASSPWTGDFYEQYF TGTGCCAGCAGCCCGTGGACAGGGGACTTCTACGAGCAGTACTTC TRBD1 NA TRBJ2-7 TRBV9
CASSLGLAGGDFQETQYF TGCGCCAGCAGCCTCGGACTAGCGGGGGGGGATTTCCAAGAGACCCAGTACTTC TRBD2 NA TRBJ2-5 TRBV4-1
CASSQGSGRGEQFF TGTGCCAGCAGCCAAGGGAGCGGGAGGGGTGAGCAGTTCTTC TRBD2 few TRBJ2-1 TRBV14
CASSLAGYGGDTGELFF TGTGCCAGCAGTTTAGCCGGGTATGGGGGGGACACCGGGGAGCTGTTTTTT TRBD2 NA TRBJ2-2 TRBV27
CASSPSRDVYGYTF TGTGCCAGCTCACCCTCAAGGGATGTCTATGGCTACACCTTC NA NA TRBJ1-2 TRBV18
CASTFSGDTQYF TGCGCCAGCACCTTCTCGGGAGATACGCAGTATTTT NA NA TRBJ2-3 TRBV5-1
CSARQGLGEQYF TGCAGTGCCAGACAGGGTTTAGGGGAGCAGTACTTC TRBD1 few TRBJ2-7 TRBV20-1
CASRSDRITDTQYF TGTGCCAGCAGATCGGACCGAATCACAGATACGCAGTATTTT NA few TRBJ2-3 TRBV6-6
CASRQTGGEKYF TGTGCCAGCAGACAAACAGGGGGCGAGAAGTACTTC TRBD1 NA TRBJ2-5 TRBV6-6
CASSVEPSGFSYEQYF TGTGCCAGCAGCGTAGAGCCTAGCGGTTTCTCCTACGAGCAGTACTTC TRBD2 few TRBJ2-7 TRBV9